This TCR beta chain was sequenced for a study of blood T cell repertoires in COVID-19. The CDR3 extends over 14 amino acids. Germline CDR1 is SGHNT and CDR2 is YENEEA. V was clipped by 6 bases and J by 8 bases, with 14 bases between them. In the original workflow: Amplifying reference gene primers gave estimates of nucleated cell counts. TCRdb's table, derived via immunoSEQ multiplex PCR, lists solely in-frame clones and lacks some. The V and J calls and clone size come from that table; D and trimming were worked out from the DNA. Seen here are 340,000 or so clones, around 80% observed once, and the top ten hold 2.5% to 3%.

What was sequenced was peripheral blood. This TCR derives from a man aged 25 to 45 with active or convalescent COVID-19. The V and J genes are TRBV11-3 and TRBJ1-6; D not resolved. Here the CDR3 reads CASSSLTADSPLHF. The CDR3 DNA follows: TGTGCCAGCAGTTCACTCACCGCGGATTCACCCCTCCACTTT.